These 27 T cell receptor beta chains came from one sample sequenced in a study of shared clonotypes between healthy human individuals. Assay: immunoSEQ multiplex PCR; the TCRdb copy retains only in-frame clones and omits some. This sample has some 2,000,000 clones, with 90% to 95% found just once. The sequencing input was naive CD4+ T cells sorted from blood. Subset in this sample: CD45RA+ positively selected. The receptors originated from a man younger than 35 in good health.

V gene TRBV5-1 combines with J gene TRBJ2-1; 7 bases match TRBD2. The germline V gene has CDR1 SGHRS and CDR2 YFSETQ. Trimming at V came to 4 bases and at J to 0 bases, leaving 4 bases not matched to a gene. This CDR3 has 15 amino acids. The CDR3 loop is CASSLERGSYNEQFF. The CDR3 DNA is TGCGCCAGCAGCCTCGAGCGGGGCTCCTACAATGAGCAGTTCTTC.

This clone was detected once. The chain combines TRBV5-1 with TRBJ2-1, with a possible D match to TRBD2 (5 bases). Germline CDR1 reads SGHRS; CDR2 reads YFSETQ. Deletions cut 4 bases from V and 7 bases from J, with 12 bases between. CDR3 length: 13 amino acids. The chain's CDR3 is CASSPTGLNEQFF. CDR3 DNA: TGCGCCAGCAGCCCTACCGGACTGAATGAGCAGTTCTTC. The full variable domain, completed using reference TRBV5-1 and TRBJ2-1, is KAGVTQTPRYLIKTRGQQVTLSCSPISGHRSVSWYQQTPGQGLQFLFEYFSETQRNKGNFPGRFSGRQFSNSRSEMNVSTLELGDSALYLCASSPTGLNEQFFGPGTRLTVL.

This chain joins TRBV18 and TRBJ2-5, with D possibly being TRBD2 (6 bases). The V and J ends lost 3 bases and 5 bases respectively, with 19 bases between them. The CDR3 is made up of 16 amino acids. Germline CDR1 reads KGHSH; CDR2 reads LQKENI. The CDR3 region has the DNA TGTGCCAGCTCACCTTCGGGTAGCGGTACCCTGGAGACCCAGTACTTC. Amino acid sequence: CASSPSGSGTLETQYF.

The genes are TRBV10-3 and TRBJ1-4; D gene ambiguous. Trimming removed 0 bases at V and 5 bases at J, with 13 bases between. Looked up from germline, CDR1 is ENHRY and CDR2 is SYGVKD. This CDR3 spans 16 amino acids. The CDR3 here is CAISESSGQINEKLFF. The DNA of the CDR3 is TGTGCCATCAGTGAGTCGAGCGGCCAGATAAATGAAAAACTGTTTTTT.

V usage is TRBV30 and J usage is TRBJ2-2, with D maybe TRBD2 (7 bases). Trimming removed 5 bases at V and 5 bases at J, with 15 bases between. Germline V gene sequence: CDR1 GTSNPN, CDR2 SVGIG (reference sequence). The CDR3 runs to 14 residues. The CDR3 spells CAWFPGGGTGELFF. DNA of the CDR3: TGTGCCTGGTTCCCGGGGGGCGGGACCGGGGAGCTGTTTTTT.

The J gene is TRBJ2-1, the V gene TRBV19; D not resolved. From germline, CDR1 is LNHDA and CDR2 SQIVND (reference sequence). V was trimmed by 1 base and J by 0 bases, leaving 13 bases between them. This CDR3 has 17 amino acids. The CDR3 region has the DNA TGTGCCAGTAGTATAGCCCGAGATTGGAGCTCCTACAATGAGCAGTTCTTC. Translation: CASSIARDWSSYNEQFF.

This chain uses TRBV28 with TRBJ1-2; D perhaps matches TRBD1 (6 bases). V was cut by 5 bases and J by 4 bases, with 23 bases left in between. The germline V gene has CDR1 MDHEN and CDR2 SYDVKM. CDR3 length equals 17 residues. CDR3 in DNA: TGTGCCAGCAGTACCAACTTCGGGGGCGAACTGATCTATGGCTACACCTTC. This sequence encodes CASSTNFGGELIYGYTF.

CDR3 protein: CASSSRFLRTDTQYF. The CDR3 DNA reads as TGTGCCAGCAGCTCGAGATTCCTCCGCACAGATACGCAGTATTTT. The chain employs TRBV7-2 and TRBJ2-3; unclear D gene. This CDR3 contains 15 residues. V lost 4 bases and J lost 1, with 12 bases in between. CDR1 is SGHTA, CDR2 FQGNSA, per germline.

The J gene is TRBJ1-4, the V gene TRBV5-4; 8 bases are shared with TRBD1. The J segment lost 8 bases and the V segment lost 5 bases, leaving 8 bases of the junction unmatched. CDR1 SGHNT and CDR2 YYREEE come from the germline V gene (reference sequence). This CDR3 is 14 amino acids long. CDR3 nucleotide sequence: TGTGCCAGCAGTATGACAGGGGAGGACGAAAAACTGTTTTTT. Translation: CASSMTGEDEKLFF. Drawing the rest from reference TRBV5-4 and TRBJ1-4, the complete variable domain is ETGVTQSPTHLIKTRGQQVTLRCSSQSGHNTVSWYQQALGQGPQFIFQYYREEENGRGNFPPRFSGLQFPNYSSELNVNALELDDSALYLCASSMTGEDEKLFFGSGTQLSVL.

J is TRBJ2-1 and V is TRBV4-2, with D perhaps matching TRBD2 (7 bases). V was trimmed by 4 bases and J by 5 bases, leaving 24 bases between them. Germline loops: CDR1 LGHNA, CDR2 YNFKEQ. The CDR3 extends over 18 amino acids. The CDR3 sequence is CASSLGGGAKGANNEQFF. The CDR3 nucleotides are TGTGCCAGCAGCCTCGGAGGGGGGGCTAAAGGGGCAAACAATGAGCAGTTCTTC.

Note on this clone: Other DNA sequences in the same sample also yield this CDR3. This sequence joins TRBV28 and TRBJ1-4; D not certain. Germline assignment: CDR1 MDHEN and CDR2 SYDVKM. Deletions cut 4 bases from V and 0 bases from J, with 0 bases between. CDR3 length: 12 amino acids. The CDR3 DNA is TGTGCCAGCAGTTCAACTAATGAAAAACTGTTTTTT. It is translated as CASSSTNEKLFF.

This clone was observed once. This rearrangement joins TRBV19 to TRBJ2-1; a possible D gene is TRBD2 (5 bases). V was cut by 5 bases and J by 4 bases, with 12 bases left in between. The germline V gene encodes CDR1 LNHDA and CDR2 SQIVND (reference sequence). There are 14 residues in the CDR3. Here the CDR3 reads CASSGLPGYNEQFF. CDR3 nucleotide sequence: TGTGCCAGTAGTGGACTGCCGGGTTACAATGAGCAGTTCTTC.

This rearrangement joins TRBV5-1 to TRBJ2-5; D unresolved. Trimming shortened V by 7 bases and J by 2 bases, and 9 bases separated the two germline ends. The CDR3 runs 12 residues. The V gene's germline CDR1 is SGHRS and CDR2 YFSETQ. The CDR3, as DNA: TGCGCCAGCCGCATCTCACAAGAGACCCAGTACTTC. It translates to CASRISQETQYF.

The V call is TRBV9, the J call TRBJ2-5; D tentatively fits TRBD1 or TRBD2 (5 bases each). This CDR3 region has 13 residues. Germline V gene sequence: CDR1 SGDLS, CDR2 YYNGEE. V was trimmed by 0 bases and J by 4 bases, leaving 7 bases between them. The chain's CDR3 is CASSVGGVETQYF. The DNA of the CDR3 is TGTGCCAGCAGCGTAGGAGGGGTAGAGACCCAGTACTTC.

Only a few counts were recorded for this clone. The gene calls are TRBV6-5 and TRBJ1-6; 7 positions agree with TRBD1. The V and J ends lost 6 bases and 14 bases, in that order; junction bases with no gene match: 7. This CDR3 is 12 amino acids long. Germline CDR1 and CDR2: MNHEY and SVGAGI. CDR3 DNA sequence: TGTGCCAGCAGGCCTACAGGGGCCTCCCTCCACTTT. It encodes CASRPTGASLHF.

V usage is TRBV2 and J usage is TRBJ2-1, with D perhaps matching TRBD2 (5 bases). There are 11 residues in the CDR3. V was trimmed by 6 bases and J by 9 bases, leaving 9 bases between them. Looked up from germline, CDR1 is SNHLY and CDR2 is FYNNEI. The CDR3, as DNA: TGTGCCAGCAGCCTTGAGGGTGAGCAGTTCTTC. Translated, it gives CASSLEGEQFF.

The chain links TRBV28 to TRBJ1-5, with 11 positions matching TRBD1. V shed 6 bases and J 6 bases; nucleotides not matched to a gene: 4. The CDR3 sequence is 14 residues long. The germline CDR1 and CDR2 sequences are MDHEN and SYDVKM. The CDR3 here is CASRAGTGGQPQHF. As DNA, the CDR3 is TGTGCCAGCAGGGCCGGGACAGGGGGTCAGCCCCAGCATTTT.

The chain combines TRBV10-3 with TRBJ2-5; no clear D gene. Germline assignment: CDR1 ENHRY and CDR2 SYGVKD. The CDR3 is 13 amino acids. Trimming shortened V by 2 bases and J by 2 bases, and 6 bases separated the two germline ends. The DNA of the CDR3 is TGTGCCATCAGTGAGGCCCTACAAGAGACCCAGTACTTC. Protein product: CAISEALQETQYF.

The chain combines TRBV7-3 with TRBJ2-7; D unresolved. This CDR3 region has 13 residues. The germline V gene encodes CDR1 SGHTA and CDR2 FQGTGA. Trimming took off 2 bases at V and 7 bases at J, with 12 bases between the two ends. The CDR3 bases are TGTGCCAGCAGCTTAGACCCCCCCGGGGAGCAGTACTTC. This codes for CASSLDPPGEQYF.

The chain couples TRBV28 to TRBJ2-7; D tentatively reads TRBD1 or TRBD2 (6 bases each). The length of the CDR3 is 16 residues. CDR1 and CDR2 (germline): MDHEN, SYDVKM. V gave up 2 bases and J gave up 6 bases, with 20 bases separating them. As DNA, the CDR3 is TGTGCCAGCAGTTTAGGGGGCGGGACATCCTTTTCCGAGCAGTACTTC. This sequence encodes CASSLGGGTSFSEQYF.

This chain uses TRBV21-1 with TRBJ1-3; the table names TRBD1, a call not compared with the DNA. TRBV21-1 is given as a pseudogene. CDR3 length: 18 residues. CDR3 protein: CASSTPGVLQGAGNTIYF. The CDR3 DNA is TGTGCCAGCAGCACCCCGGGAGTTTTACAGGGGGCTGGAAACACCATATATTTT.

CDR3 loop: CASSTAGTGLEKLFF. DNA for the CDR3: TGTGCCAGCAGCACAGCCGGGACAGGGCTCGAAAAACTGTTTTTT. V and J are TRBV7-8 and TRBJ1-4; 9 positions match TRBD1. V shed 5 bases and J 8 bases; nucleotides not matched to a gene: 9. Germline V gene lookup returns CDR1 SGHVS and CDR2 FQNEAQ. This CDR3 is built from 15 residues. Filled out from reference TRBV7-8 and TRBJ1-4, the complete variable domain reads GAGVSQSPRYKVAKRGQDVALRCDPISGHVSLFWYQQALGQGPEFLTYFQNEAQLDKSGLPSDRFFAERPEGSVSTLKIQRTQQEDSAVYLCASSTAGTGLEKLFFGSGTQLSVL.

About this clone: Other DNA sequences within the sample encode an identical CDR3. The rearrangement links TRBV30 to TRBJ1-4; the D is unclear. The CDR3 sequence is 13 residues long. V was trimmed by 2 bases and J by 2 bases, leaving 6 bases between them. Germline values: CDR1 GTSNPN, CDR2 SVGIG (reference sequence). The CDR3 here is CAWSPGTNEKLFF. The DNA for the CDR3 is TGTGCCTGGAGTCCCGGCACTAATGAAAAACTGTTTTTT.

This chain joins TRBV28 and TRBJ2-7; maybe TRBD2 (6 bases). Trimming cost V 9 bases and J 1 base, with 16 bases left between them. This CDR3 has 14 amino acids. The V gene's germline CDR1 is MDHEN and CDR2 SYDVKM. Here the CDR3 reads CASKRLSGSYEQYF. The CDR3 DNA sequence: TGTGCCAGTAAGAGACTGAGCGGGTCCTACGAGCAGTACTTC.

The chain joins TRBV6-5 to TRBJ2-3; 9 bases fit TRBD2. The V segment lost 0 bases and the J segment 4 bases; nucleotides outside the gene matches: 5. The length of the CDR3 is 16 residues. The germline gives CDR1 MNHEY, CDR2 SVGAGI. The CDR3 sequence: CASSYSPASGADTQYF. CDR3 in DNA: TGTGCCAGCAGTTACTCGCCAGCTAGCGGGGCAGATACGCAGTATTTT.

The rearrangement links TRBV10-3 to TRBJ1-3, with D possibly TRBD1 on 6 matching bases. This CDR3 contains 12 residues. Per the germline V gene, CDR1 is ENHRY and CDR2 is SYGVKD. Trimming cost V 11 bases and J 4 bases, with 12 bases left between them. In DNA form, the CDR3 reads TGTGCCGCCGGGACACTAGGAAACACCATATATTTT. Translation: CAAGTLGNTIYF.

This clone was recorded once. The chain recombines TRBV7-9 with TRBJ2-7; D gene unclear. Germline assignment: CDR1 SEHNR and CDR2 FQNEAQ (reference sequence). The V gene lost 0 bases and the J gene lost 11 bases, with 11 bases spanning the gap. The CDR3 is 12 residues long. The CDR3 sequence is CASSLAGAQEYF. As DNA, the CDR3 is TGTGCCAGCAGCTTAGCGGGCGCGCAAGAGTACTTC.